This T cell receptor beta chain originates from a study of T cells in Graves' hyperthyroidism and ophthalmopathy. Findings and limits, study-wide: Also found in blood were most expanded thyroid clonotypes above 0.001. Separation of ophthalmopathy from stable hyperthyroidism was achieved by a 13 V-J model.

TCR beta CDR3 region amplification was performed from RNA transcripts. First-round RT-PCR targeting the TCR CDR3 was performed with the HTBI primer set. MiXCR was run by TCRdb on the multiplex PCR reads, yielding one entry per CDR3 protein. The sample holds about 400,000 distinct CDR3 sequences; about 15% are singletons and the top ten take 32%. This clonotype was seen a few times. Its antigen is undetermined. Patients counted as stable if ophthalmopathy did not develop within 18 months. Among the patients, aged 18 to 65, hyperthyroidism was newly diagnosed and had lasted under 2 months. This CDR3 has 15 amino acids. V lost 5 bases and J lost 1, with 16 bases in between. Germline values: CDR1 SGHRS, CDR2 YFSETQ.

The TCR sequence derives from a woman between 25 and 40 years old with Graves' hyperthyroidism. Source material: blood. V and J are TRBV5-1 and TRBJ2-7; unclear D gene. CDR3 DNA sequence: TGCGCCAGCAGATACGCAGATCCTCCTTCCTACGAGCAGTACTTC. It is translated as CASRYADPPSYEQYF.